The entry that follows covers one T cell receptor (beta chain) sequence. What it binds is not known. This CDR3 is 20 amino acids long. TCR beta libraries carry UMIs added by 5'RACE template switching. TCRdb processed the 5' RACE reads again and assigns one entry to each CDR3 protein, with no DNA. This sample lists 500,000 or so distinct CDR3 sequences; its ten largest clones have 3% to 4.5%. The sample comes from a study of T cells expressing NK-cell markers. For the study at large: Out of eight donors sequenced, seven tested HCMV-seropositive and the remaining one seronegative.

Broader study findings: Of the CD8+ T cells in more than five donors, roughly 1.0-7.5% belonged to dominant NKG2C+ clonotypes. Several donors' CD3+CD56-NKG2C+ cells were dominated by the same clonotypes.

This chain links TRBV12-3 or TRBV12-4 with TRBJ2-2; TCRdb selects TRBD1, and the lack of DNA leaves this call unchecked. The receptor comes from a man in his late teens or twenties in good health. Sequencing was done on a sample of blood T cells: a sorted CD56 or NKG2C T cell subset, CD4+ or CD8+ T cells, or bulk PBMC T cells (not recorded which). CDR3 amino acids: CASASRVGTGGRPNTGELFF.